This T cell receptor beta chain was obtained from a study of blood T cell repertoires in COVID-19. Study-wide background: Italy, Spain and the United States were the sources of the convalescent and acute COVID-19 samples. Sources were T cells, B-cell-depleted T cells, or PBMCs; the material itself was cDNA or gDNA.

V was cut by 3 bases and J by 5 bases, with 4 bases left in between. This CDR3 is 12 amino acids long. Original handling: Reference gene primer amplification yielded estimated nucleated cell counts. Repertoires were generated with immunoSEQ multiplex PCR, while TCRdb's copy carries only in-frame clones and drops some. V, J and clone size are those of that table, while D and trimming were read from the DNA. The data contain about 190,000 clones, 90% of them singletons. The material sequenced was peripheral blood. The chain is built from TRBV12-3 or TRBV12-4 and TRBJ2-2; D gene ambiguous. This clonotype was sampled from a man between 50 and 59 years old with acute or convalescent COVID-19. The chain's CDR3 is CASSFGTGELFF. CDR3 nucleotides: TGTGCCAGCAGTTTCGGTACCGGGGAGCTGTTTTTT.